This record looks at one TCR beta chain sequence and its context. The CDR3 spans 16 residues. Trimming left V 6 bases short and J 0 bases short, with 15 bases between. Germline lookup yields CDR1 SGHDT and CDR2 YYEEEE. This sample was included in a study of technical replicates of blood from a handful of donors. Clones were read by immunoSEQ multiplex PCR, and TCRdb kept only the in-frame ones, dropping some. The sample shows fewer than 85,000 clones, 85% to 95% of them seen only once. J is TRBJ1-4 and V is TRBV5-6; D is perhaps TRBD1 (6 bases). The sequenced material came from T cells isolated from PBMCs. The TCR originated in a human donor in good health. CDR3 sequence reads: CASTMDREATNEKLFF. The CDR3 region has the DNA TGTGCCAGCACCATGGACAGAGAAGCAACTAATGAAAAACTGTTTTTT.